Detailed here is one T cell receptor (beta chain). Its antigen remains undetermined. No much larger clone exists at a distance of one base, and base qualities are not known. TCRbeta CDR3 regions were amplified from genomic DNA by means of the immunoSEQ Assay, a bias-controlled multiplex PCR. Per the original workflow: The number of nucleated cells in each sample was estimated by amplification of reference gene primers within the assay. To quantify the absolute abundance of each unique TCRbeta CDR3 rearrangement, sequence reads were collapsed and filtered. For each sample, productive Simpson clonality was calculated as the square root of Simpson's diversity index across productive rearrangements. TCRdb retrieved this table from immuneACCESS and kept in-frame rearrangements only. Not all clones are present; in checked studies, unresolved V genes account for under half, and no reason is known for the remainder. Clonal size and the V and J genes are those of that table, whereas D and trimming came from the DNA. The sample yields some 400,000 clones; over 85% were counted once. The top ten clonotypes cover around 1.7% of the sample.

This sample stems from a study of blood T cell repertoires in COVID-19 (TCRdb year 2020). In the study overall: Samples from collaborators originated in the United States, Italy and Spain and spanned both the acute and convalescent phases of COVID-19. The material from the prospective study consisted of cDNA or gDNA derived from T cells, B-cell-depleted T cells, or PBMCs. Subjects who had been exposed to COVID-19, were actively infected with it, or had recovered from it provided the deeply sampled blood TCRbeta repertoires that made up the dataset. The repertoires were released in a freely available public database intended as a resource for research on the immune response to SARS-CoV-2. Samples were obtained from the ongoing ImmuneRACE study (first 160 participants) and from some 1,300 subjects provided by 6 global collaborators. Sample metadata almost always included a de-identified subject ID, COVID-19 status, age in years and sex. Where HLA class I and class II types were available, the types were taken from metadata supplied by the sample provider, not from assay-based typing.

Enrolling through a virtual design, the prospective study's participants ranged in age from roughly 18 to 95 years and lived across roughly 24 United States geographic areas. Cohort assignment in the prospective study relied on participant-reported clinical history from a screening survey and a study questionnaire. ImmuneRACE Cohort 3 recovered participants were defined by two consecutive negative NP/OP PCR tests, healthcare professional clearance, or symptom resolution. In the prospective study, mobile phlebotomists collected whole blood, serum and a nasopharyngeal or oropharyngeal swab from each participant. Additional blood draws and questionnaires over an approximately 2-month period could optionally be provided by prospective study participants. Blood samples from the prospective study were shipped frozen or at room temperature prior to DNA extraction. The paper as a whole reports these results and caveats: Clinical and demographic metadata were provided uncurated, with the amount varying by source and participant.

The CDR3 sequence holds 19 residues, the cysteine and phenylalanine included. Here the CDR3 DNA is all that survives: 57 bases in frame from base 1. V drops 4 bases and J drops 0 bases, leaving 22 bases in between. From the germline V gene (reference sequence), CDR1 is LNHDA and CDR2 is SQIVND. The receptor comes from a woman younger than 45 who had recovered from COVID-19. The chain is encoded by TRBV19 joined to TRBJ2-1, and TRBD1 may be the D gene, going by 6 matching bases. Sequencing input: PBMCs or T cells enriched from blood (not recorded which). The nucleotide sequence is given as TGTGCCAGTAGTACCTATACAGGGCGGTGGGGGAGCTCCTACAATGAGCAGTTCTTC. Its amino acids are CASSTYTGRWGSSYNEQFF.